The 10 T cell receptor beta chains listed next were all sequenced from one sample in a study of blood T cell repertoires in COVID-19. Assay: immunoSEQ multiplex PCR; the TCRdb copy retains only in-frame clones and omits some. The repertoire consists of about 300,000 clones, with 90% occurring once and the leading ten covering around 1.1%. Input material: PBMCs or T cells enriched from blood (not recorded which). The receptors originated from a woman younger than 45 who had recovered from COVID-19.

This clone was detected only once. The rearrangement links TRBV4-1 to TRBJ1-1, with D possibly TRBD1 on 6 matching bases. Germline CDR1 reads MGHRA; CDR2 reads YSYEKL. V lost 1 base to trimming and J lost 0 bases, with 12 bases between them. CDR3 length: 16 residues. The CDR3 DNA reads TGCGCCAGCAGCCAAGGGTTCCAGGGGATGAACACTGAAGCTTTCTTT. The encoded protein is CASSQGFQGMNTEAFF.

The V call is TRBV9, the J call TRBJ2-5; a possible D gene is TRBD2 (5 bases). Between the trimmed V and J ends, which lost 4 bases and 5 bases, there was a span of 18 bases. Germline loops: CDR1 SGDLS, CDR2 YYNGEE. This CDR3 region has 15 residues. DNA of the CDR3: TGTGCCAGCAGCTCGTCACCGCTCCGAGGGGAGACCCAGTACTTC. Protein: CASSSSPLRGETQYF. The variable domain in full, with the rest retrieved from reference TRBV9 and TRBJ2-5, is DSGVTQTPKHLITATGQRVTLRCSPRSGDLSVYWYQQSLDQGLQFLIQYYNGEERAKGNILERFSAQQFPDLHSELNLSSLELGDSALYFCASSSSPLRGETQYFGPGTRLLVL.

The rearrangement uses TRBV9 and TRBJ2-7, with TRBD2 matching 12 bases. CDR1 is SGDLS, CDR2 YYNGEE, per germline. Unmatched junction bases numbered 9, after V lost 4 bases and J lost 1 base. The CDR3 totals 17 residues. The CDR3 nucleotides read TGTGCCAGCAGCCCCCGGACTAGCGGGATAAGGTCCTACGAGCAGTACTTC. Its translation: CASSPRTSGIRSYEQYF.

In DNA, the CDR3 is TGTGCCAGCAGCTTGGCCGGGTCGGTTCACCGTTTCGCTGAAGCTTTCTTT. Encoded protein: CASSLAGSVHRFAEAFF. The rearrangement uses TRBV5-5 and TRBJ1-1, with D uncertain. Trimming took off 0 bases at V and 6 bases at J, with 21 bases between the two ends. From germline, CDR1 is SGHKS and CDR2 YYEKEE (reference sequence). The CDR3 has 17 residues.

The CDR3 nucleotides are TGTGCCAGCAGCTTGGGACTACCCCCACGGAATGAGCAGTTCTTC. Amino acid sequence: CASSLGLPPRNEQFF. The rearrangement uses TRBV5-5 and TRBJ2-1; tentative D call: TRBD2 (5 bases). CDR1 and CDR2 (germline): SGHKS, YYEKEE (reference sequence). Trimming removed 0 bases at V and 7 bases at J, with 14 bases between. CDR3 size: 15 residues.

The rearrangement links TRBV9 to TRBJ2-1; D not resolved. V dropped 0 bases and J dropped 7 bases, with 17 bases sitting between them. The CDR3 covers 16 residues. Germline-derived CDR1 and CDR2 are SGDLS and YYNGEE. The CDR3 protein is CASSVGARIDGNEQFF. The CDR3 coding sequence is TGTGCCAGCAGCGTAGGAGCGCGTATAGATGGTAATGAGCAGTTCTTC. The variable domain in full, with the rest retrieved from reference TRBV9 and TRBJ2-1, is DSGVTQTPKHLITATGQRVTLRCSPRSGDLSVYWYQQSLDQGLQFLIQYYNGEERAKGNILERFSAQQFPDLHSELNLSSLELGDSALYFCASSVGARIDGNEQFFGPGTRLTVL.

The chain is built from TRBV18 and TRBJ2-1; 13 nucleotides agree with TRBD2. There are 17 residues in the CDR3. The V segment lost 3 bases and the J segment 7 bases; nucleotides outside the gene matches: 9. Germline CDR1 is KGHSH and CDR2 is LQKENI. DNA for the CDR3: TGTGCCAGCTCACCCCAAAGGACTAGCGGGAGTTCGAATGAGCAGTTCTTC. Residues: CASSPQRTSGSSNEQFF.

The gene calls are TRBV27 and TRBJ2-7, with 7 bases fitting TRBD1. CDR1 is MNHEY, CDR2 SMNVEV, per germline (reference sequence). V dropped 4 bases and J dropped 0; count of bases not matched to a gene: 9. CDR3 length: 16 residues. DNA for the CDR3: TGTGCCAGCAGTTCCTCGACAGGGCCTTCCTCCTACGAGCAGTACTTC. Protein sequence: CASSSSTGPSSYEQYF.

The genes are TRBV3-1 (or the pseudogene TRBV3-2) and TRBJ2-1, with unresolved D. This CDR3 is 13 amino acids long. Trimming removed 4 bases at V and 6 bases at J, with 10 bases between. The germline V gene has CDR1 LGHDT and CDR2 YNNKEL (reference sequence). The CDR3 region has the DNA TGTGCCAGCAGCCCCTCTGTCTCCAATGAGCAGTTCTTC. Amino acids: CASSPSVSNEQFF.

The chain has TRBV5-6 and TRBJ1-1; D is undetermined. The V and J ends lost 3 bases and 10 bases respectively, with 16 bases between them. In germline, CDR1 is SGHDT, CDR2 YYEEEE. The length of the CDR3 is 13 residues. The DNA for the CDR3 is TGTGCCAGCAGCTCCTACACCCCCGGGAGAGCTTTCTTT. It codes for CASSSYTPGRAFF. The full variable domain, in which reference TRBV5-6 and TRBJ1-1 provide the parts outside the CDR3, is DAGVTQSPTHLIKTRGQQVTLRCSPKSGHDTVSWYQQALGQGPQFIFQYYEEEERQRGNFPDRFSGHQFPNYSSELNVNALLLGDSALYLCASSSYTPGRAFFGQGTRLTVV.